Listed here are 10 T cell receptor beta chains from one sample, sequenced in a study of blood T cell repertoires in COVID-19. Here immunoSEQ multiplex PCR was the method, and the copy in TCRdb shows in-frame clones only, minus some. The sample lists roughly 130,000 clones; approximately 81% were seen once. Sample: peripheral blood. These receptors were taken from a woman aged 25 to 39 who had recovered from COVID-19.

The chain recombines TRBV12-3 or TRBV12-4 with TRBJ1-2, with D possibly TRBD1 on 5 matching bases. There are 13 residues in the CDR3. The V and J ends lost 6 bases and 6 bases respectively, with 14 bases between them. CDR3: CASRVDSDHGYTF. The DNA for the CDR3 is TGTGCCAGCAGAGTCGACAGCGATCATGGCTACACCTTC.

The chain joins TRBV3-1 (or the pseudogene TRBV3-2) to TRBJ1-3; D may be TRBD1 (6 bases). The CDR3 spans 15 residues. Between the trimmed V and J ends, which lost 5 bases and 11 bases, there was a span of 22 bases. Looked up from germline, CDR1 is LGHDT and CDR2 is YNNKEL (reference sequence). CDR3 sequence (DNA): TGTGCCAGCAGCGGTCGCGGACAGTCACAAGTATCCATATATTTT. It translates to CASSGRGQSQVSIYF.

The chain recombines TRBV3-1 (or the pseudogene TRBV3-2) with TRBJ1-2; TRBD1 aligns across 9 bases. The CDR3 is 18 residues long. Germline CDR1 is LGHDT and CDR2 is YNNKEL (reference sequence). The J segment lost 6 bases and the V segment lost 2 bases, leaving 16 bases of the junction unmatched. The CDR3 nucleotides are TGTGCCAGCAGCCAATTTGTAGACAGGGGGTTAAGGGGCAATGGCTACACCTTC. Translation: CASSQFVDRGLRGNGYTF.

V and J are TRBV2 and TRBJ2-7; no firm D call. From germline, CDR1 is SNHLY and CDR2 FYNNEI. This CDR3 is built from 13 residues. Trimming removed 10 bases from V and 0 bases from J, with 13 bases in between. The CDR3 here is CATSTPDSYEQYF. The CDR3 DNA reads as TGTGCCACCTCGACACCGGACTCCTACGAGCAGTACTTC.

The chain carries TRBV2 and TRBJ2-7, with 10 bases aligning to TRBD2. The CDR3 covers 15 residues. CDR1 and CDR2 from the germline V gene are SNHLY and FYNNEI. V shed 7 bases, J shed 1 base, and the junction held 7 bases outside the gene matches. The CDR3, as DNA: TGTGCCAGCACCCCGATTAGCGGGAGGTCCTACGAGCAGTACTTC. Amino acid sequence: CASTPISGRSYEQYF.

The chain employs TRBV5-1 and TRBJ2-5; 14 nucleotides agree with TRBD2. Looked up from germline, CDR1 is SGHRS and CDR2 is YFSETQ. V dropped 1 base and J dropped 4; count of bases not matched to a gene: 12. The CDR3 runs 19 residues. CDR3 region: CASSLTGTSGGVLGETQYF. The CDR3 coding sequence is TGCGCCAGCAGCTTGACGGGGACTAGCGGGGGTGTATTGGGAGAGACCCAGTACTTC.

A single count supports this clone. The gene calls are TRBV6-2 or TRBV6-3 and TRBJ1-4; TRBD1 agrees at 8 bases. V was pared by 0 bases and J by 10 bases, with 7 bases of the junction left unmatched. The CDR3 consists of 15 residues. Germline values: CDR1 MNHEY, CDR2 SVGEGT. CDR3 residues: CASSYSQGAVGKLFF. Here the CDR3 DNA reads TGTGCCAGCAGTTACTCGCAGGGGGCCGTCGGAAAACTGTTTTTT.

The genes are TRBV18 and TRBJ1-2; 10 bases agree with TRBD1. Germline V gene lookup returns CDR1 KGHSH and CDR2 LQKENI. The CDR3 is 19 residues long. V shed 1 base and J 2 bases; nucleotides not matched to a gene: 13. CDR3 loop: CASSPRRQGALVGNYGYTF. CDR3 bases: TGTGCCAGCTCACCACGGCGACAGGGGGCCTTAGTCGGAAACTATGGCTACACCTTC.

The CDR3 DNA sequence: TGTGCCATCAAAGATCCGGGACAGGGGATAGAAGAGACCCAGTACTTC. This translates into CAIKDPGQGIEETQYF. The chain uses TRBV10-3 and TRBJ2-5; TRBD1 agrees at 10 bases. From germline, CDR1 is ENHRY and CDR2 SYGVKD. The trim removed 7 bases at V and 3 bases at J, leaving 11 bases unmatched. The CDR3 covers 16 residues.

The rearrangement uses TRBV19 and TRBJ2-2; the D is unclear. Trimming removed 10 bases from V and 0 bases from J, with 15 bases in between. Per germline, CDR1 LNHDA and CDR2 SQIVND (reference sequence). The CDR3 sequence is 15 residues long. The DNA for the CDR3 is TGTGCCACCACGTTCAGTTCCGCGAACACCGGGGAGCTGTTTTTT. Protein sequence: CATTFSSANTGELFF.